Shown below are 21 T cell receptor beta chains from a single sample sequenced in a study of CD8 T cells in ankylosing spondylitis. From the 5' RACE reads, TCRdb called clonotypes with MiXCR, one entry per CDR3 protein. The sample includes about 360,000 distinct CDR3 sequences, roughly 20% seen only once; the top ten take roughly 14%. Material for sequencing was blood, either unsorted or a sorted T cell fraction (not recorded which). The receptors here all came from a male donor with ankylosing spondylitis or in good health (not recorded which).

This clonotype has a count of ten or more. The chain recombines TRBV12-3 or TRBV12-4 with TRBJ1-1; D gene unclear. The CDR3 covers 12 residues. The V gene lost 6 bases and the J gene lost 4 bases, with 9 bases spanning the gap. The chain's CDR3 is CASSRGGTEAFF. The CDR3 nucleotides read TGTGCCAGCAGCCGGGGTGGCACTGAAGCTTTCTTT.

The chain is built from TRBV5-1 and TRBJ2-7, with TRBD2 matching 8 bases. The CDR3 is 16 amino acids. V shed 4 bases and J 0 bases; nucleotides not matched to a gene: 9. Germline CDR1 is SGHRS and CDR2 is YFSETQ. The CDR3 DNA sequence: TGCGCCAGCAGCCCACCAGTTCGGGGGGGCTCCTACGAGCAGTACTTC. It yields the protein CASSPPVRGGSYEQYF.

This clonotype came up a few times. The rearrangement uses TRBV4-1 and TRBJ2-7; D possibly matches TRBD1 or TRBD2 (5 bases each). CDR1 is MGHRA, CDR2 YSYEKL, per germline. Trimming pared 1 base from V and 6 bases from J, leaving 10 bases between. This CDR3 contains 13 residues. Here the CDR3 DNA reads TGCGCCAGCAGCCAAGGGGGGTTAGGCGAGCAGTACTTC. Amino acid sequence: CASSQGGLGEQYF.

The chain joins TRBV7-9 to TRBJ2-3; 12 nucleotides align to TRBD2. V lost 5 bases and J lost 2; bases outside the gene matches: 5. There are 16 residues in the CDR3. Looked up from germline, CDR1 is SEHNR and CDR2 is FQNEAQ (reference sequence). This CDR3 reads CASSPRTSGTTDTQYF. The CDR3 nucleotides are TGTGCCAGCAGCCCAAGGACTAGCGGGACCACAGATACGCAGTATTTT.

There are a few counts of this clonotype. The CDR3 loop is CASSRTSLAGDTQYF. The CDR3 coding sequence is TGTGCCAGCAGCCGGACCTCACTAGCGGGAGATACGCAGTATTTT. The chain recombines TRBV28 with TRBJ2-3, with 9 positions matching TRBD2. This CDR3 region has 15 residues. Germline V gives CDR1 MDHEN, CDR2 SYDVKM. V gave up 6 bases and J gave up 5 bases; unmatched junction bases: 9.

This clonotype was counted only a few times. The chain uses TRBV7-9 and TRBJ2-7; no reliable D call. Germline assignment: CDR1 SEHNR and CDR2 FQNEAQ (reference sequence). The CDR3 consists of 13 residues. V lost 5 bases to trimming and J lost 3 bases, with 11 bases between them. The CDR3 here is CASSRQGYYEQYF. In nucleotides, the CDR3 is TGTGCCAGCAGCCGACAAGGATACTACGAGCAGTACTTC.

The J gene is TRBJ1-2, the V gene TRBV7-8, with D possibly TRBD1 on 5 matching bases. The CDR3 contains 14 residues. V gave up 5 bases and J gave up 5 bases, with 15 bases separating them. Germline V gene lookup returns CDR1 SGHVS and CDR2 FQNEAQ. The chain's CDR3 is CASSPAGTRYGYTF. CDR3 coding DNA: TGTGCCAGCAGCCCCGCAGGGACTCGGTATGGCTACACCTTC.

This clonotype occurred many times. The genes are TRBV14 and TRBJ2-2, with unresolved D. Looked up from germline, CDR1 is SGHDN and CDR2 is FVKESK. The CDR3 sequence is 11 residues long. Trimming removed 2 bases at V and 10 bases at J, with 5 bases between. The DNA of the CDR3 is TGTGCCAGCAGCCAATCCTCGGAGCTGTTTTTT. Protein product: CASSQSSELFF.

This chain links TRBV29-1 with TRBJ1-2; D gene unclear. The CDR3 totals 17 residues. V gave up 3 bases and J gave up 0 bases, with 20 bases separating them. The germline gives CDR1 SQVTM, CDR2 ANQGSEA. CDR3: CSVDPVGDAEANYGYTF. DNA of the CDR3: TGCAGCGTTGACCCCGTTGGTGACGCAGAAGCTAACTATGGCTACACCTTC.

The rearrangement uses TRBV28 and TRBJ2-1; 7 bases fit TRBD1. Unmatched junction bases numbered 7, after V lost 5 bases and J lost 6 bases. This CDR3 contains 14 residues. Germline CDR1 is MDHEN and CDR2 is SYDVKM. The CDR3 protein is CASSPSDRPNEQFF. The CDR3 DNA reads TGTGCCAGCAGTCCCTCGGACAGGCCCAATGAGCAGTTCTTC.

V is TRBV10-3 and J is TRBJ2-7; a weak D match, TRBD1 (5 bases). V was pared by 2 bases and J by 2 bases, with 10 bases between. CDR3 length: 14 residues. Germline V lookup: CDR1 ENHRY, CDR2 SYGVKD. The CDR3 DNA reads TGTGCCATCAGTGAGGTAACAGGAACCTACGAGCAGTACTTC. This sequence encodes CAISEVTGTYEQYF.

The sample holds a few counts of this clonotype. The CDR3 here is CASSEGPLNTGELFF. The CDR3 bases are TGTGCCAGCAGTGAAGGCCCCCTGAACACCGGGGAGCTGTTTTTT. This chain joins TRBV25-1 and TRBJ2-2; no clear D. Germline V CDR1 and CDR2: MGHDK, SYGVNS. Trimming pared 2 bases from V and 1 base from J, leaving 8 bases between. The CDR3 is made up of 15 amino acids.

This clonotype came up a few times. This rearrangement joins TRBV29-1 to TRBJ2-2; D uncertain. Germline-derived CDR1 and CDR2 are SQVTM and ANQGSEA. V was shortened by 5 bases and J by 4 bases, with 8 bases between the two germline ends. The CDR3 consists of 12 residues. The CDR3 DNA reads TGCAGCGTTCCGGCCCCCACCGGGGAGCTGTTTTTT. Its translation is CSVPAPTGELFF.

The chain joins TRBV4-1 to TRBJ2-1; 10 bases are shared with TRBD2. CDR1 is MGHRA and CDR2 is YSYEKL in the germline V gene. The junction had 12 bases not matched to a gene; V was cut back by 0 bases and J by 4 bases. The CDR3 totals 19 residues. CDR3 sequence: CASSQDLDSGGPMYNEQFF. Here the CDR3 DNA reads TGCGCCAGCAGCCAAGATCTCGATAGCGGGGGGCCCATGTACAATGAGCAGTTCTTC.

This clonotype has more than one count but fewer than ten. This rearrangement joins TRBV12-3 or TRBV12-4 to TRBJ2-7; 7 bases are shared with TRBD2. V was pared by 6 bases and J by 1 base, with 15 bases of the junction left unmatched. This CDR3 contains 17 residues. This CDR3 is CASSSGGWQGVSYEQYF. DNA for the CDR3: TGTGCCAGCAGCTCGGGGGGATGGCAGGGAGTATCCTACGAGCAGTACTTC.

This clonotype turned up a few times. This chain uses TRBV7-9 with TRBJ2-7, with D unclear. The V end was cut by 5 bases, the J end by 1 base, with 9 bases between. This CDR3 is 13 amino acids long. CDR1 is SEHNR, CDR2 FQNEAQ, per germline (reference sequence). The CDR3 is CASSPPQSYEQYF. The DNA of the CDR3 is TGTGCCAGCAGCCCCCCCCAATCCTACGAGCAGTACTTC.

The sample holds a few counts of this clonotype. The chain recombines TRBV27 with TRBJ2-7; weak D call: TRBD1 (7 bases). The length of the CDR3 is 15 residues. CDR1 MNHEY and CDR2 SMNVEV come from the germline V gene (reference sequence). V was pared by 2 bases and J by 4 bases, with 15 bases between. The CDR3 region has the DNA TGTGCCAGCAGTTTAGCGGCGGGACAGCTATACGAGCAGTACTTC. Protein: CASSLAAGQLYEQYF.

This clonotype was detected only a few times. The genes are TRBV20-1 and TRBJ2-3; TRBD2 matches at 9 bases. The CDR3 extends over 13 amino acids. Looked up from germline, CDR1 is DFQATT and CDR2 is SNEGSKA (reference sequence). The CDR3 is CPPSGDCTDTQYF. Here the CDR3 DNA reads TGCCCCCCTAGCGGGGACTGCACAGATACGCAGTATTTT.

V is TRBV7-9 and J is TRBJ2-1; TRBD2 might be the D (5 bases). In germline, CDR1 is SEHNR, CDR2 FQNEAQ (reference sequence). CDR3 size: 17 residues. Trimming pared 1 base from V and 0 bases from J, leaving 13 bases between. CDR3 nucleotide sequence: TGTGCCAGCAGCTTAGTTTACGGGGTCCCCTCCTACAATGAGCAGTTCTTC. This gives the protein CASSLVYGVPSYNEQFF. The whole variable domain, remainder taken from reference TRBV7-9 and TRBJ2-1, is DTGVSQNPRHKITKRGQNVTFRCDPISEHNRLYWYRQTLGQGPEFLTYFQNEAQLEKSRLLSDRFSAERPKGSFSTLEIQRTEQGDSAMYLCASSLVYGVPSYNEQFFGPGTRLTVL.

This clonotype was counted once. CDR3: CAFSLIGTMAQSSYNEQFF. The DNA of the CDR3 is TGTGCCTTCAGTTTAATAGGGACCATGGCCCAGAGCTCCTACAATGAGCAGTTCTTC. V usage is TRBV2 and J usage is TRBJ2-1; D is possibly TRBD1 or TRBD2 (5 bases each). Trimming pared 11 bases from V and 0 bases from J, leaving 29 bases between. From germline, CDR1 is SNHLY and CDR2 FYNNEI. The CDR3 sequence is 19 residues long. Full variable domain (missing parts from reference TRBV2 and TRBJ2-1): EPEVTQTPSHQVTQMGQEVILRCVPISNHLYFYWYRQILGQKVEFLVSFYNNEISEKSEIFDDQFSVERPDGSNFTLKIRSTKLEDSAMYFCAFSLIGTMAQSSYNEQFFGPGTRLTVL.

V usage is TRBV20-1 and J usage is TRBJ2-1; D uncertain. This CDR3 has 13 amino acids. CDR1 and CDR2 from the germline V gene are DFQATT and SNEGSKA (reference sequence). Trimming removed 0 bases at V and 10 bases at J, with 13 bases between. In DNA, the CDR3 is TGCAGTGCTAGAGATCGAGAGGTCGGAGAGCAGTTCTTC. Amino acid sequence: CSARDREVGEQFF.